This T cell receptor beta chain was sequenced for a study of response to subunit inactivated influenza vaccine. On this clonotype: Its target is unknown.

Each CDR3 protein is one row after TCRdb ran MiXCR on the RT-PCR reads. The sample includes 550,000 to 800,000 distinct CDR3 sequences, about 15% of them seen just once. General study findings and limits: With each seasonal influenza vaccination, the authors suggested, few new T cells are recruited.

The TCR comes from a man aged 45 to 65 who received an inactivated influenza vaccine. Here the sequenced sample was PBMCs from blood, taken about 14 days before vaccination.

The CDR3 loop is CAWRKRSSYNSPLHF. For the CDR3, the DNA is TGTGCCTGGAGAAAGAGGAGCTCCTATAATTCACCCCTCCACTTT. This sequence joins TRBV30 and TRBJ1-6; D is uncertain. Per germline, CDR1 GTSNPN and CDR2 SVGIG (reference sequence). This CDR3 has 15 amino acids. V was shortened by 3 bases and J by 0 bases, with 9 bases between the two germline ends.